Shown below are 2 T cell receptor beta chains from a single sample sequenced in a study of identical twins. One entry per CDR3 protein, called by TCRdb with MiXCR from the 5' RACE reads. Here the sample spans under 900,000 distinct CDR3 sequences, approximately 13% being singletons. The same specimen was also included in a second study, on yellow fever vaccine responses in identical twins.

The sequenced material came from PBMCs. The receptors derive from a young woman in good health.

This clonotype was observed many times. The CDR3 spells CASRLAPDISYEQYV. DNA for the CDR3: TGCGCCAGCAGACTGGCTCCCGACATCTCCTACGAGCAGTACGTC. The chain recombines TRBV5-1 with TRBJ2-7; D not resolved. Trimming pared 5 bases from V and 0 bases from J, leaving 15 bases between. Germline assignment: CDR1 SGHRS and CDR2 YFSETQ. The CDR3 is 15 residues long.

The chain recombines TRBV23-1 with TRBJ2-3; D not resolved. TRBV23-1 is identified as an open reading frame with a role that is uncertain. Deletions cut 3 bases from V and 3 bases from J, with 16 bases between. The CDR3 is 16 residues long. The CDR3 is CASSHSGIGETDTQYF. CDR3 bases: TGCGCCAGCAGTCATTCAGGAATAGGAGAAACAGATACGCAGTATTTT.